At least ten counts were recorded for the clone carrying this T cell receptor (beta chain). The source of the sample is a study of T cells in Graves' hyperthyroidism and ophthalmopathy. The CDR3 runs 15 residues. Germline assignment: CDR1 MNHNS and CDR2 SASEGT. V dropped 4 bases and J dropped 2; count of bases not matched to a gene: 4. TCR beta CDR3 region amplification was performed from RNA transcripts. Using the HTBI primer set, a first-round RT-PCR was run on the TCR CDR3. TCRdb re-called the multiplex PCR reads through MiXCR, storing one row per CDR3 protein. The sample contains about 600,000 distinct CDR3 sequences, roughly 16% of which appear only once.

The V gene is TRBV6-1, the J gene TRBJ2-7; 11 positions agree with TRBD2. The sequence derives from a woman between 40 and 55 years old with Graves' ophthalmopathy. Sequencing input: blood. DNA for the CDR3: TGTGCCAGCAGTGCAACTAGCGGGGGCACCTACGAGCAGTACTTC. It yields the protein CASSATSGGTYEQYF.